One and the same sample provided the 5 T cell receptor beta chains below, sequenced in a study of T cell repertoires in cytomegalovirus infection. TCRdb ran MiXCR on the reads and lists one entry per CDR3 protein. The top ten clones hold about an eighth of a sample with 300,000 or so distinct CDR3 sequences, 20% to 25% of them seen once. The antigens for these receptors are not known. Here the sequenced sample was cultured PBMCs, taken from culture after CMV antigen stimulation. Every receptor here comes from a human donor in good health (CMV status not recorded). Some clones in this sample may be carry-over from other donors' samples.

This clonotype was seen only once. The chain recombines TRBV7-9 with TRBJ1-2; 7 bases fit TRBD1. V lost 5 bases and J lost 2; bases outside the gene matches: 11. In germline, CDR1 is SEHNR, CDR2 FQNEAQ (reference sequence). CDR3 size: 16 residues. CDR3 nucleotide sequence: TGTGCCAGCAGCCCGCCTCGGGGGGGACAGAACTATGGCTACACCTTC. Protein product: CASSPPRGGQNYGYTF.

As to this clonotype: Just one base apart from a much larger clone, this may be a read error. The chain employs TRBV7-7 and TRBJ2-2; 9 bases map to TRBD2. The V gene's germline CDR1 is SSHAT and CDR2 FNYEAQ (reference sequence). The V segment lost 2 bases and the J segment 0 bases; nucleotides outside the gene matches: 1. This CDR3 is built from 16 residues. The CDR3 spells CASSLLAGSNTGELFF. In nucleotides, the CDR3 is TGTGCCAGCAGCTTACTAGCGGGGTCGAACACCGGGGAGCTGTTTTTT.

V and J are TRBV7-2 and TRBJ2-3; D remains ambiguous. Germline CDR1 SGHTA, CDR2 FQGNSA. This CDR3 region has 14 residues. With 1 base removed from V and 2 bases from J, the gap between germline ends came to 7 bases. The CDR3 region is CASSLVDHTDTQYF. The CDR3 DNA sequence: TGTGCCAGCAGCTTAGTCGACCACACAGATACGCAGTATTTT.

V and J are TRBV11-2 and TRBJ1-1; no clear D. V gave up 2 bases and J gave up 1 base, with 8 bases separating them. This CDR3 has 14 residues. Germline V gives CDR1 SGHAT, CDR2 FQNNGV. The DNA of the CDR3 is TGTGCCAGCAGCTTATTGTGGGGGAACACTGAAGCTTTCTTT. It specifies CASSLLWGNTEAFF.

The sample holds many counts of this clonotype. V gene TRBV7-8 combines with J gene TRBJ1-3; tentatively, D is TRBD1 (6 bases). The CDR3 is made up of 19 amino acids. V gave up 6 bases and J gave up 0 bases, with 24 bases separating them. Germline assignment: CDR1 SGHVS and CDR2 FQNEAQ. The CDR3 here is CASRARGVKGHSSGNTIYF. CDR3 in DNA: TGTGCCAGCAGGGCCAGAGGGGTAAAGGGACATAGCTCTGGAAACACCATATATTTT. Complete variable domain (other parts from reference TRBV7-8 and TRBJ1-3): GAGVSQSPRYKVAKRGQDVALRCDPISGHVSLFWYQQALGQGPEFLTYFQNEAQLDKSGLPSDRFFAERPEGSVSTLKIQRTQQEDSAVYLCASRARGVKGHSSGNTIYFGEGSWLTVV.